This T cell receptor beta chain was retrieved from a study of blood T cells in healthy people across ages. Healthy Caucasian individuals from Russia aged about 6 to 95 were enrolled as donors. This clonotype came up many times. Next came a second PCR, run for about 7 to 12 cycles, which used a sample-barcoded 5' primer along with a J-beta primer mix. TCRdb reprocessed the 5' RACE reads via MiXCR and lists one record per CDR3 protein. The table includes about 730,000 distinct CDR3 sequences, around 46% detected once. The CDR3 covers 12 residues. V was pared by 2 bases and J by 9 bases, with 8 bases between. Germline assignment: CDR1 SEHNR and CDR2 FQNEAQ (reference sequence).

The TCR originated in a woman aged 55 to 70 in good health. The rearrangement joins TRBV7-9 to TRBJ1-5; the D is unclear. The sequenced sample consisted of blood. CDR3 loop: CASSLYLGPQHF. The CDR3 DNA follows: TGTGCCAGCAGCTTATATCTGGGGCCCCAGCATTTT.